Following are 2 T cell receptor beta chains from one sample sequenced in a study of cytomegalovirus exposure and HLA in healthy donors (dated by TCRdb to the late 2010s). Preparation of the library involved the immunoSEQ multiplex PCR assay. Held by TCRdb, this immuneACCESS table contains in-frame sequences only and omits some clones. Under half of the omission traces to an unresolved V gene where checked; the cause of the rest is unknown. The sample includes 150,000 to 200,000 clones, with around 96% observed a single time. The top ten hold roughly 1% of the sample. The specimen was PBMCs. The receptors derive from a woman aged 18-29 years in good health and CMV-seronegative.

The genes are TRBV19 and TRBJ2-3; 11 bases map to TRBD2. The ends lost 5 bases at V and 1 base at J; junction bases unmatched: 5. Per the germline V gene, CDR1 is LNHDA and CDR2 is SQIVND (reference sequence). The CDR3 runs to 16 residues. The CDR3 sequence is CASSPGLAERTDTQYF. The CDR3 DNA reads TGTGCCAGTAGTCCGGGACTAGCGGAGCGCACAGATACGCAGTATTTT.

The V call is TRBV7-8, the J call TRBJ1-2; TRBD1 might be the D (6 bases). Germline CDR1 is SGHVS and CDR2 is FQNEAQ. The CDR3 is made up of 14 amino acids. V shed 7 bases and J shed 5 bases, with 17 bases lying between them. Written as DNA, the CDR3 is TGTGCCAGCAACATGGGGGGGGGACAATATGGCTACACCTTC. Translation: CASNMGGGQYGYTF.